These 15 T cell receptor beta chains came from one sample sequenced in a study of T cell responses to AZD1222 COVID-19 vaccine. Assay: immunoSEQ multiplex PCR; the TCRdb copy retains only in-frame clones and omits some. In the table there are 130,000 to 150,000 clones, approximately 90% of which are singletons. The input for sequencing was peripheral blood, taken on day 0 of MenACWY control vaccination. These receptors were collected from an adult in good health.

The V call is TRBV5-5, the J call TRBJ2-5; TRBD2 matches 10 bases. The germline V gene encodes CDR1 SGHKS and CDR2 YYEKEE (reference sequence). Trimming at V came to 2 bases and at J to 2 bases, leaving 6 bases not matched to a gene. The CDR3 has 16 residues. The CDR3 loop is CASSFAAGGHQETQYF. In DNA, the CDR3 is TGTGCCAGCAGCTTCGCAGCGGGAGGGCATCAAGAGACCCAGTACTTC.

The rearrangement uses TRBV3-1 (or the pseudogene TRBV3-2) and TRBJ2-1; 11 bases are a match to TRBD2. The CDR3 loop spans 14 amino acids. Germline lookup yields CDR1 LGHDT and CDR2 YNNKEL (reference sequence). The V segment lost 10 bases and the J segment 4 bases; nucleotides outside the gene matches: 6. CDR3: CAIGTSGLYNEQFF. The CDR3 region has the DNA TGTGCCATTGGGACTAGCGGATTGTACAATGAGCAGTTCTTC.

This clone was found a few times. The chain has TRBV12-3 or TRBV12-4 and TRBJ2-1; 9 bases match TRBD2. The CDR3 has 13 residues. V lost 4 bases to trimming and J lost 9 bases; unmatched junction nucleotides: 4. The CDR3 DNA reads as TGTGCCAGCAGTTCAGCGGGGGGCGTTGAGCAGTTCTTC. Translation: CASSSAGGVEQFF.

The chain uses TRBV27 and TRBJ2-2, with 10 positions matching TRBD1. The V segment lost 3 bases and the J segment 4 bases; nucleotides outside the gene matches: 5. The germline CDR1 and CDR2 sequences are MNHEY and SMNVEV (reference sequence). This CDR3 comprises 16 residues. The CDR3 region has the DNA TGTGCCAGCAGTTTTTACGGACAGGGGGGCACCGGGGAGCTGTTTTTT. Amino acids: CASSFYGQGGTGELFF.

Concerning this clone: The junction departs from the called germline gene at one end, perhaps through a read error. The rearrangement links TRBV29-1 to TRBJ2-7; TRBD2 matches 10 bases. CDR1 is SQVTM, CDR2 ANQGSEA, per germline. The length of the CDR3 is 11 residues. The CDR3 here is CSAASGTSVDF. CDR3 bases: TGCAGCGCCGCCTCCGGGACTAGCGTGGACTTC.

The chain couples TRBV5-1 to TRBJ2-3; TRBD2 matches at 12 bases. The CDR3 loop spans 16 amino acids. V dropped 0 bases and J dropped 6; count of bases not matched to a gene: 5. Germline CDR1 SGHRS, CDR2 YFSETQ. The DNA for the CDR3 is TGCGCCAGCAGCTTGGGACTAGCGGGAGTAGGGGATACGCAGTATTTT. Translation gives CASSLGLAGVGDTQYF.

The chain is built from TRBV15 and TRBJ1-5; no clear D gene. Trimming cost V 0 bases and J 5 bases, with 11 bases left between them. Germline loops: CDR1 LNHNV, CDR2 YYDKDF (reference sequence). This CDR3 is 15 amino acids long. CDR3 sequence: CATSRDLTADQPQHF. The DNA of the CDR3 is TGTGCCACCAGCAGAGATCTGACTGCGGATCAGCCCCAGCATTTT.

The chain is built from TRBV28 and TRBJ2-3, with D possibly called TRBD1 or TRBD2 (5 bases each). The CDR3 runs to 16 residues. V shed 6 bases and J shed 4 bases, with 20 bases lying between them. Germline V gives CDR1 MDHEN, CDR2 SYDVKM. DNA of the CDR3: TGTGCCAGCAGAGGGGTTCGCGGACTCTCGGCAGATACGCAGTATTTT. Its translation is CASRGVRGLSADTQYF.

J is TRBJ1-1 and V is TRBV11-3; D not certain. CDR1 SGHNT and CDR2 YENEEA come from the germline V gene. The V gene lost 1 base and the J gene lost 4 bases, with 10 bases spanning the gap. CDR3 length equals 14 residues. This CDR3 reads CASSLAGGGTEAFF. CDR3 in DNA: TGTGCCAGCAGCTTAGCAGGTGGCGGCACTGAAGCTTTCTTT. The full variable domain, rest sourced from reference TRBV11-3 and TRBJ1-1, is EAGVVQSPRYKIIEKKQPVAFWCNPISGHNTLYWYLQNLGQGPELLIRYENEEAVDDSQLPKDRFSAERLKGVDSTLKIQPAELGDSAVYLCASSLAGGGTEAFFGQGTRLTVV.

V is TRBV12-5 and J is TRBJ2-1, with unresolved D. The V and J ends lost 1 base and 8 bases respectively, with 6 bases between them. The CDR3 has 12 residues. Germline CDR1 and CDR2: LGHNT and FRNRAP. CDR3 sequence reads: CASGLAPYEQFF. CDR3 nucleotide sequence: TGTGCTAGTGGTTTGGCCCCCTATGAGCAGTTCTTC.

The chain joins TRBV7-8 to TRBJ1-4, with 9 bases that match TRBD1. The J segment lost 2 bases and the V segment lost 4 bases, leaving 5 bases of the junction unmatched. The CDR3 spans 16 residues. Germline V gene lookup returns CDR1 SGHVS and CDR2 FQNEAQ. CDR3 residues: CASSSRQGGTNEKLFF. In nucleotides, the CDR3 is TGTGCCAGCAGCTCGCGACAGGGGGGTACTAATGAAAAACTGTTTTTT.

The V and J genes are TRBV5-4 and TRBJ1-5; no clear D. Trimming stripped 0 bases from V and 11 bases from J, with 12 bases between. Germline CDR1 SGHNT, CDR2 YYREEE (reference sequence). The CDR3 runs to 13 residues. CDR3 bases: TGTGCCAGCAGCTTGGAAGGCTCGGAGGCCCAGCATTTT. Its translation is CASSLEGSEAQHF.

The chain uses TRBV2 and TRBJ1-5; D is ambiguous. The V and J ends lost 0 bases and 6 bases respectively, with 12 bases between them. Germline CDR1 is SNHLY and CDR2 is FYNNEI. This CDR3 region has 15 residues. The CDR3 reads CASSEALRDGQPQHF. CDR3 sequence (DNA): TGTGCCAGCAGTGAAGCGCTTAGGGATGGTCAGCCCCAGCATTTT.

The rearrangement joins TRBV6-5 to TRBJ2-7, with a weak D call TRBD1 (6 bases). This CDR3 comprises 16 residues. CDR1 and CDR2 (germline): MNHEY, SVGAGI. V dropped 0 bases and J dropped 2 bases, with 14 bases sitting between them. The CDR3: CASSYSMGATTYEQYF. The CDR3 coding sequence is TGTGCCAGCAGTTACTCGATGGGGGCTACAACCTACGAGCAGTACTTC.

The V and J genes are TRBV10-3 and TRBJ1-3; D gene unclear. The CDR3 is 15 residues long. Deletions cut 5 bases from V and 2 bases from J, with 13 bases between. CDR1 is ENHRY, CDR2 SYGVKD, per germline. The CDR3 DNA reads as TGTGCCATCAGTCCGGCCTTAAGGGCTGGAAACACCATATATTTT. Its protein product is CAISPALRAGNTIYF.